This TCR beta chain was sequenced for a study of T cell repertoires in aging, cancer and after chemotherapy (dated by TCRdb to the late 2010s). A note on the overall study: Six donor age groups were covered, ranging from 30 or younger up to 70 or older, and each group contained at least three individuals. In the solid tumor group, paired pre- and post-chemotherapy samples were obtained from brain tumor (glioblastoma) patients receiving temozolomide-based therapy. The complete dataset included 8 million to 9 million TCR reads. To examine immunoaging and T cell reconstitution after chemotherapy, the study profiled TCR beta repertoires in peripheral blood from healthy donors and cancer patients. Alongside fewer than 100 healthy donors serving as a reference group, the cohort included roughly 220 cancer patients, of whom approximately 94 had hematological cancers and 120 to 130 had solid cancers. The paper's findings and limits, for the study overall: It was noted by the authors that conclusions about immunological memory after chemotherapy cannot be drawn from the repertoire data. In healthy donors, the decline in TCR diversity with age was mainly explained by loss of richness, whereas in cancer patients loss of evenness was also found to contribute. Untreated patients with hematological or solid cancers showed significantly lower blood TCR diversity and higher clonality than age-matched healthy donors. In both cancer cohorts, the median generation probability rose over the chemotherapy interval, which suggests that the repertoire was reconstituted through rebound thymic output.

About this clonotype itself: This receptor's antigen is unknown. No base qualities exist here, and no much larger clone lies one base off it.

The germline ends are 13 bases apart after V is trimmed by 4 bases and J by 0 bases. The CDR3, from cysteine to phenylalanine, totals 16 residues. The read is trimmed to its CDR3 DNA, 48 bases read in frame from base 1. In the germline V gene, CDR1 corresponds to KGHDR and CDR2 to SFDVKD. Genomic DNA extracted from peripheral blood, rather than sorted cells or RNA, was used as the source for amplification of TCR beta rearrangements. Using a mixed TRB-A/B primer pool, multiplex touch-down PCR amplified rearranged TRB sequences covering the V, D and J segments. Illumina adapters and sample indices were added to the amplicons in two consecutive PCR reactions performed with Phusion HS II polymerase. After gel purification with the NucleoSpin Gel and PCR Clean-up kit, the amplicons were checked using Qubit and an Agilent 2100 Bioanalyzer. Sequencing of libraries was carried out on an Illumina MiSeq in 600-cycle, single-indexed, paired-end runs. As for the original processing: MiXCR versions 2.12 and 3.0.5 were used to process the TRB sequences. Each unique CDR3 nucleotide sequence was counted as one clone, and only productive sequences with at least two reads were retained. The repertoire metrics were Shannon diversity, evenness, clonality (calculated as one minus evenness), and diversity profiles parameterized by alpha from 0 to 5. The IGoR algorithm was used to compute generation probabilities of clones in paired pre- and post-chemotherapy samples. TCRdb reprocessed the public reads (quality trimming at Q25 with fastp, clone calling with MiXCR) and kept in-frame beta chains. Records with the same CDR3 protein are collapsed into one entry carrying the most frequent genes and DNA. The V and J calls come from TCRdb's annotation, not from the publication. Across this sample there are 1,500 to 2,000 distinct CDR3 sequences, with around a third seen only once. The top ten clonotypes cover 7.5% to 8% of the sample.

This chain joins TRBV24-1 to TRBJ2-3; the D segment could be TRBD2, given 7 matching bases. Sequences were obtained from blood. The receptor comes from a human donor with a solid tumor. The nucleotide sequence reads as follows: TGTGCCACCAGTGACGGGGGGACAACCAGCACAGATACGCAGTATTTT. Translated, this is CATSDGGTTSTDTQYF.